This entry lists 25 T cell receptor beta chains sequenced from one sample in a study of blood T cell repertoires in COVID-19. The repertoire was sequenced with immunoSEQ multiplex PCR; TCRdb's copy has only in-frame clones and lacks some. The top ten hold roughly 4.5% of the sample, which has 150,000 to 200,000 clones, roughly 91% seen once. Sample: peripheral blood. These receptors were taken from a man between 18 and 35 years old with COVID-19, enrolled during active disease.

On this clone: The junction and the germline gene differ at one end; a read error may be behind it. The rearrangement joins TRBV10-3 to TRBJ1-4, with TRBD1 as a possible D gene (6 bases). CDR1 and CDR2 (germline): ENHRY, SYGVKD. The CDR3 has 14 residues. The chain's CDR3 is CAIRSQGNNEKLLF. The CDR3 DNA sequence: TGTGCCATCAGGAGCCAGGGGAATAATGAAAAACTGCTTTTT.

DNA for the CDR3: TGTGCCAGCAGTGGGCTCCAGGCAGAGCAGTACTTC. This encodes CASSGLQAEQYF. The rearrangement uses TRBV25-1 and TRBJ2-7; D is unresolved. The CDR3 consists of 12 residues. From germline, CDR1 is MGHDK and CDR2 SYGVNS. Trimming shortened V by 4 bases and J by 7 bases, and 11 bases separated the two germline ends.

J is TRBJ2-7 and V is TRBV19; 11 nucleotides align to TRBD1. CDR1 and CDR2 from the germline V gene are LNHDA and SQIVND (reference sequence). The CDR3 covers 12 residues. V dropped 9 bases and J dropped 5; count of bases not matched to a gene: 3. CDR3 sequence reads: CASRDRGDEQYF. The CDR3 region has the DNA TGTGCCAGCCGGGACAGGGGGGACGAGCAGTACTTC. The full variable domain, in which reference TRBV19 and TRBJ2-7 provide the parts outside the CDR3, is DGGITQSPKYLFRKEGQNVTLSCEQNLNHDAMYWYRQDPGQGLRLIYYSQIVNDFQKGDIAEGYSVSREKKESFPLTVTSAQKNPTAFYLCASRDRGDEQYFGPGTRLTVT.

The gene calls are TRBV27 and TRBJ1-2; weak D call: TRBD1 (5 bases). V gave up 5 bases and J gave up 8 bases, with 12 bases separating them. CDR3 length equals 12 residues. Looked up from germline, CDR1 is MNHEY and CDR2 is SMNVEV (reference sequence). CDR3 sequence: CASSASGQGYTF. The CDR3 DNA sequence: TGTGCCAGCAGTGCGTCAGGGCAAGGCTACACCTTC.

The V call is TRBV18, the J call TRBJ1-2; 11 bases are shared with TRBD1. V lost 6 bases, J lost 7 bases, and 10 bases stayed unmatched. The CDR3 has 15 amino acids. Germline V gene data show CDR1 as KGHSH and CDR2 as LQKENI. CDR3: CASSLGQGAPLGYTF. The CDR3 DNA follows: TGTGCCAGCTCTCTTGGACAGGGGGCGCCTCTTGGCTACACCTTC. Variable domain in full (rest from reference TRBV18 and TRBJ1-2): NAGVMQNPRHLVRRRGQEARLRCSPMKGHSHVYWYRQLPEEGLKFMVYLQKENIIDESGMPKERFSAEFPKEGPSILRIQQVVRGDSAAYFCASSLGQGAPLGYTFGSGTRLTVV.

V and J are TRBV19 and TRBJ2-7; TRBD2 aligns across 14 bases. The CDR3 is made up of 16 amino acids. From germline, CDR1 is LNHDA and CDR2 SQIVND (reference sequence). With V trimmed by 5 bases and J by 3 bases, 6 bases remained unmatched. As DNA, the CDR3 is TGTGCCAGTAGTGTCCGACTAGCGGGAGGGAACTACGAGCAGTACTTC. It translates to CASSVRLAGGNYEQYF.

The J gene is TRBJ2-1, the V gene TRBV7-3; D perhaps matches TRBD1 (6 bases). The germline CDR1 and CDR2 sequences are SGHTA and FQGTGA. Trimming took off 5 bases at V and 5 bases at J, with 10 bases between the two ends. This CDR3 is built from 13 residues. The CDR3 coding sequence is TGTGCCAGCAGCACCGACAGGAACAATGAGCAGTTCTTC. Translating gives CASSTDRNNEQFF.

The V call is TRBV4-3, the J call TRBJ1-2, with 10 bases identical to TRBD1. Per germline, CDR1 LGHNA and CDR2 YSLEER. The CDR3 runs to 15 residues. V shed 3 bases, J shed 4 bases, and the junction held 5 bases outside the gene matches. The CDR3 nucleotides read TGCGCCAGCAGCCAGGCGGACAGGGGGGTCTATGGCTACACCTTC. As protein: CASSQADRGVYGYTF.

This chain uses TRBV19 with TRBJ2-3; 7 nucleotides agree with TRBD1. The CDR3 consists of 16 residues. CDR1 is LNHDA, CDR2 SQIVND, per germline (reference sequence). Germline trimming cut 5 bases from V and 5 bases from J; bases unmatched to any gene: 13. CDR3 amino acids: CASSGLRTGGGDTQYF. In DNA form, the CDR3 reads TGTGCCAGTAGTGGCCTCCGGACAGGTGGTGGAGATACGCAGTATTTT.

The chain uses TRBV18 and TRBJ2-1, with 13 nucleotides matching TRBD2. CDR3 length: 17 amino acids. The J segment lost 11 bases and the V segment lost 4 bases, leaving 14 bases of the junction unmatched. Germline CDR1 KGHSH, CDR2 LQKENI. The CDR3 sequence is CASSLFSGTSGIIKQFF. The CDR3 coding sequence is TGTGCCAGCTCACTGTTCTCCGGGACTAGCGGGATCATTAAGCAGTTCTTC.

This rearrangement joins TRBV5-5 to TRBJ2-1; TRBD2 matches at 7 bases. There are 15 residues in the CDR3. Germline V gene lookup returns CDR1 SGHKS and CDR2 YYEKEE (reference sequence). V lost 2 bases and J lost 3; bases outside the gene matches: 5. The CDR3 is CASSFSGINYNEQFF. CDR3 coding DNA: TGTGCCAGCAGCTTCAGCGGGATAAACTACAATGAGCAGTTCTTC.

On this clone itself: Germline is not matched at one junction end, which may reflect a read error. The chain is built from TRBV6-1 and TRBJ1-4, with D unclear. CDR1 is MNHNS, CDR2 SASEGT, per germline. The CDR3 contains 17 residues. The CDR3 nucleotides read TGTGCCAGCAGTGAATTTGGAGGGCTGGGAGACGTTGAAAAACTGCTTTTT. Amino acids: CASSEFGGLGDVEKLLF.

The chain recombines TRBV28 with TRBJ1-6; 7 bases fit TRBD1. The CDR3 extends over 14 amino acids. With 6 bases clipped from V and 6 bases from J, the junction kept 5 bases outside the gene matches. Germline CDR1 and CDR2: MDHEN and SYDVKM. CDR3 coding DNA: TGTGCCAGCAGACCCGGGACAGCTAATTCACCCCTCCACTTT. It translates to CASRPGTANSPLHF.

The chain recombines TRBV7-2 with TRBJ1-5; no clear D. V was cut by 4 bases and J by 7 bases, with 14 bases left in between. CDR1 SGHTA and CDR2 FQGNSA come from the germline V gene. This CDR3 contains 14 residues. CDR3 amino acids: CASSSGGGYQPQHF. The CDR3 DNA sequence: TGTGCCAGCAGCTCCGGTGGAGGGTACCAGCCCCAGCATTTT.

This chain uses TRBV5-1 with TRBJ2-1; 9 nucleotides line up with TRBD1. The V gene end was trimmed by 5 bases and the J gene end by 10 bases; junction bases not matched to a gene: 28. The CDR3 has 20 amino acids. Per germline, CDR1 SGHRS and CDR2 YFSETQ. The CDR3 region has the DNA TGCGCCAGCAGATTTTCCCCGGGACAGGGTTTAGCGGCGGCCTCGGGGGAGCAGTTCTTC. As protein: CASRFSPGQGLAAASGEQFF.

V is TRBV5-4 and J is TRBJ2-7, with 11 bases that match TRBD1. Trimming removed 4 bases from V and 6 bases from J; junction bases left unmatched: 9. This CDR3 contains 15 residues. Germline assignment: CDR1 SGHNT and CDR2 YYREEE (reference sequence). The CDR3 loop reads CASSREDRGPFEQYF. The CDR3 DNA sequence: TGTGCCAGCAGCCGAGAGGACAGGGGGCCTTTCGAGCAGTACTTC.

This clone was seen once. The chain has TRBV7-9 and TRBJ2-1; the D gene is possibly TRBD2 (6 bases). CDR3 length: 17 amino acids. Germline V lookup: CDR1 SEHNR, CDR2 FQNEAQ (reference sequence). V was pared by 5 bases and J by 2 bases, with 19 bases between. The CDR3 reads CASSGVMDSGTYNEQFF. The CDR3, as DNA: TGTGCCAGCAGCGGAGTAATGGATAGCGGAACCTACAATGAGCAGTTCTTC.

V is TRBV6-5 and J is TRBJ2-7; 8 nucleotides align to TRBD1. CDR1 and CDR2 (germline): MNHEY, SVGAGI. Unmatched junction bases numbered 7, after V lost 2 bases and J lost 7 bases. There are 14 residues in the CDR3. Written as DNA, the CDR3 is TGTGCCAGCAGTTACCTCCAGGGGGCTCGAGAGCAGTACTTC. Translation: CASSYLQGAREQYF.

V is TRBV20-1 and J is TRBJ2-7; TRBD2 agrees at 9 bases. V lost 3 bases and J lost 0; bases outside the gene matches: 3. This CDR3 is 14 amino acids long. Germline V CDR1 and CDR2: DFQATT, SNEGSKA (reference sequence). CDR3 DNA: TGCAGTGCTAGTCTTAGCGGGAGCTCCTACGAGCAGTACTTC. Translated: CSASLSGSSYEQYF.

The gene calls are TRBV19 and TRBJ2-7; TRBD2 aligns across 12 bases. CDR3 length: 15 residues. The germline V gene encodes CDR1 LNHDA and CDR2 SQIVND (reference sequence). Trimming removed 4 bases from V and 4 bases from J; junction bases left unmatched: 5. The CDR3 protein is CASSRAGTSGYEQYF. Here the CDR3 DNA reads TGTGCCAGTAGTAGGGCCGGGACTAGCGGGTACGAGCAGTACTTC.

The chain joins TRBV25-1 to TRBJ2-7, with D uncertain. The CDR3 has 11 residues. V lost 9 bases to trimming and J lost 3 bases, with 9 bases between them. The germline V gene has CDR1 MGHDK and CDR2 SYGVNS. CDR3 sequence (DNA): TGTGCCAGTGCGGCGGTCTACGAGCAGTACTTC. It encodes CASAAVYEQYF.

The J gene is TRBJ2-5, the V gene TRBV10-3, with 7 bases aligning to TRBD1. Germline CDR1 and CDR2: ENHRY and SYGVKD. The CDR3 is 14 residues long. V trimming: 6 bases; J trimming: 1 base; junction bases outside the gene matches: 5. The CDR3, as DNA: TGTGCCATCAGCTCAGGGACAGTCCAAGAGACCCAGTACTTC. The encoded protein is CAISSGTVQETQYF.

The rearrangement joins TRBV6-2 or TRBV6-3 to TRBJ1-5; D is unclear. V lost 2 bases, J lost 4 bases, and 6 bases lay in between. Germline V gene lookup returns CDR1 MNHEY and CDR2 SVGEGT. The CDR3 totals 13 residues. The CDR3 DNA reads TGTGCCAGCAGTTACAAGAGTAATCAGCCCCAGCATTTT. Residues: CASSYKSNQPQHF.

This chain links TRBV27 with TRBJ1-5; a possible D gene is TRBD1 (5 bases). The CDR3 covers 12 residues. Germline V gene data show CDR1 as MNHEY and CDR2 as SMNVEV (reference sequence). V lost 8 bases and J 6 bases, leaving 11 bases between the germline ends. In nucleotides, the CDR3 is TGTGCCAGCGGCAGGGTCGGTCAGCCCCAGCATTTT. Translated, it gives CASGRVGQPQHF.

J is TRBJ2-2 and V is TRBV7-9; the D is unclear. V was trimmed by 5 bases and J by 3 bases, leaving 10 bases between them. Germline values: CDR1 SEHNR, CDR2 FQNEAQ (reference sequence). This CDR3 contains 14 residues. The CDR3 sequence: CASSREQYTGELFF. CDR3 DNA sequence: TGTGCCAGCAGCCGAGAACAGTACACCGGGGAGCTGTTTTTT.